These T cell receptor beta chains were read from a single sample in a study of cytomegalovirus exposure and HLA in healthy donors. Sequencing was performed with immunoSEQ multiplex PCR; in TCRdb, only in-frame clones are kept and a portion is missing. The data contain over 150,000 clones, 70% to 90% of them seen just once; the ten biggest clones take up around 2%. Sequences were obtained from PBMCs. These receptors came from a woman in her late teens or twenties in good health and CMV-seronegative. The CDR3 runs from the conserved cysteine through the conserved F or W. The order of the fields is V gene, clone size, J gene, D gene, CDR3 DNA, CDR3 protein. The D gene is left open where the match is weak. A clone size is listed for some rows: how often the clone was seen (once, few, many), or a class if it is expanded.

TRBV29-1	once	TRBJ2-7	TRBD1	TGCAGCGCCACGACAGGGGGCGGAAACGAGCAGTACTTC	CSATTGGGNEQYF
TRBV9	NA	TRBJ2-1	NA	TGTGCCAGCAGCGTAGGTCTAGAGCAGTTCTTC	CASSVGLEQFF
TRBV5-6	NA	TRBJ2-1	NA	TGTGCCAGCAGCTTTGAGCACCAGCAGTTCTTC	CASSFEHQQFF
TRBV7-6	NA	TRBJ2-1	NA	TGTGCCAGCAGCCGTAACAACAATGAGCAGTTCTTC	CASSRNNNEQFF
TRBV29-1	NA	TRBJ2-3	NA	TGCAGCGTTGGTGGCACACAAACATCCCCTAGCACAGATACGCAGTATTTT	CSVGGTQTSPSTDTQYF
TRBV28	NA	TRBJ1-5	NA	TGTGCCAGCAGTCCGGTAGATCGGCCCCAGCATTTT	CASSPVDRPQHF
TRBV7-9	once	TRBJ1-2	NA	TGTGCCAGCAGCTTAGGGACTTCCGGCTACACCTTC	CASSLGTSGYTF
TRBV7-2	NA	TRBJ2-7	NA	TGTGCCAGCAGCTCCCGGGGACAATACGAGCAGTACTTC	CASSSRGQYEQYF
TRBV19	NA	TRBJ1-2	TRBD1	TGTGCCAGTAGTATAGGGACAGGGGACTATGGCTACACCTTC	CASSIGTGDYGYTF
TRBV5-1	NA	TRBJ2-1	NA	TGCGCCAGCAGCTGGTATACTTTCCGTACCAATGAGCAGTTCTTC	CASSWYTFRTNEQFF
TRBV5-1	NA	TRBJ2-7	NA	TGCGCCAGCAGCTTGGCAGGGGCCAACTACGAGCAGTACTTC	CASSLAGANYEQYF
TRBV9	NA	TRBJ1-4	TRBD1	TGTGCCAGCAGCTCATCCGGGACAGGGACTGGGCTGTTTTTT	CASSSSGTGTGLFF
TRBV19	NA	TRBJ2-7	TRBD1	TGTGCCAGTAGTATAGATCTACCAGGGGGCCCCGGGCGCGAGCAGTACTTC	CASSIDLPGGPGREQYF
TRBV7-2	NA	TRBJ1-4	NA	TGTGCCAGCAGCTTACCCTCCCCGAGGGGGTATGAAAAACTGTTTTTT	CASSLPSPRGYEKLFF
TRBV7-8	NA	TRBJ1-6	NA	TGTGCCAGCAGCCGATCACGACCTGGCGGGTCACCCCTCCACTTT	CASSRSRPGGSPLHF
TRBV30	NA	TRBJ1-2	TRBD1	TGTGCCTGGAGTGTACCGGGACAGTCTAACTATGGCTACACCTTC	CAWSVPGQSNYGYTF
TRBV5-1	NA	TRBJ1-2	TRBD1	TGCGCCAGCAGCGCCGAGGGACAGGGGAACTATGGCTACACCTTC	CASSAEGQGNYGYTF
TRBV6-1	NA	TRBJ1-1	NA	TGTGCCAGCAGTGAACATGGAGGGGACACTGAAGCTTTCTTT	CASSEHGGDTEAFF
TRBV18	few	TRBJ2-7	NA	TGTGCCAGCTCACCACCAGGGGAACACGAGCAGTACTTC	CASSPPGEHEQYF
TRBV5-6	NA	TRBJ2-2	NA	TGTGCCAGCAGCTCCAACCCGCTAAGACAGTTCACCGGGGAGCTGTTTTTT	CASSSNPLRQFTGELFF
TRBV29-1	NA	TRBJ1-5	NA	TGCAGCGTTAGTAGAGGGTCCGGCGATCAGCCCCAGCATTTT	CSVSRGSGDQPQHF
TRBV6-5	once	TRBJ1-1	NA	TGTGCCAGCAGACAACAGGGAGGGGCGATAGGAGCTTTCTTT	CASRQQGGAIGAFF
TRBV6-6	NA	TRBJ1-4	NA	TGTGCCAGCAGTTACTCGTCCTGGAGTGAAAAACTGTTTTTT	CASSYSSWSEKLFF
TRBV18	NA	TRBJ2-7	NA	TGTGCCAGCTCACCTACCGGGAGCTACGAGCAGTACTTC	CASSPTGSYEQYF
TRBV4-1	few	TRBJ2-4	NA	TGCGCCAGCAGTCGAGTACTAGAGTCCAAAAACATTCAGTACTTC	CASSRVLESKNIQYF
TRBV10-1	NA	TRBJ2-1	TRBD2	TGCGCCAGCTCGAATCCGGCTAGCGGGTATAGCTCCTACAATGAGCAGTTCTTC	CASSNPASGYSSYNEQFF
TRBV30	NA	TRBJ1-3	TRBD1	TGTGCCTGTGACAGGGGGCTCGGAAACACCATATATTTT	CACDRGLGNTIYF
TRBV12-5	NA	TRBJ2-2	TRBD2	TGTGCTAGTGGTTTTGCTAGCGGGATGGTCGGGGAGCTGTTTTTT	CASGFASGMVGELFF
TRBV18	few	TRBJ2-7	NA	TGTGCCAGCTCACCCTCTGGCCCCAAGGAGCAGTACTTC	CASSPSGPKEQYF
TRBV5-1	NA	TRBJ1-1	TRBD1	TGCGCCAGCAGATCTGACAGGGCAGGGATGAACACTGAAGCTTTCTTT	CASRSDRAGMNTEAFF
TRBV29-1	once	TRBJ2-3	TRBD2	TGCAGCGTTAGGCTGGGGGGGATCACGCAGTATTTT	CSVRLGGITQYF
TRBV5-4	NA	TRBJ2-3	TRBD2	TGTGCCAGCAGCCTACCGGGGGGGCTGGGAGATACGCAGTATTTT	CASSLPGGLGDTQYF
TRBV2	once	TRBJ2-3	TRBD2	TGTGCCAGCAGTAGGACTAGCGCTCACACAGATACGCAGTATTTT	CASSRTSAHTDTQYF
TRBV19	few	TRBJ1-2	TRBD1	TGTGCCAGTAGTATAGATCAGAGCCGGGACAGGCGTACCGATACGTATGGCTACACCTTC	CASSIDQSRDRRTDTYGYTF
TRBV6-5	NA	TRBJ2-7	NA	TGTGCCAGCAGTTCCCCCTTGGGACTTTTCTACGAGCAGTACTTC	CASSSPLGLFYEQYF
TRBV7-3	NA	TRBJ2-1	NA	TGTGCCAGCAGCCCCCCTTTGGCGGATGAGCAGTTCTTC	CASSPPLADEQFF
TRBV30	once	TRBJ2-3	TRBD1	TGTGCCTGGGGCCGGGACAGTGCGAATACGCAGTATTTT	CAWGRDSANTQYF
TRBV11-2	NA	TRBJ2-4	TRBD1	TGTGCCAGCAGCGCAGCACGGGACAGGGGGCACATTCAGTACTTC	CASSAARDRGHIQYF
TRBV6-6	once	TRBJ2-2	NA	TGTGCCAGCCAGGGGAACACCGGGGAGCTGTTTTTT	CASQGNTGELFF
TRBV30	NA	TRBJ2-5	TRBD1	TGTGCCTGTGACAGGGGGGGGGAGACCCAGTACTTC	CACDRGGETQYF
TRBV9	once	TRBJ1-2	NA	TGTGCCAGCAGCCCTGGACTGAACTATGGCTACACCTTC	CASSPGLNYGYTF
TRBV5-1	NA	TRBJ2-7	NA	TGCGCCAGCAGCTTGAGTGTAACAGGGTTTACCTACGAGCAGTACTTC	CASSLSVTGFTYEQYF
TRBV6-5	NA	TRBJ2-5	NA	TGTGCCAGCAGTTCAGGGTCCCAAAAAAGTCGAGAGACCCAGTACTTC	CASSSGSQKSRETQYF
TRBV2	NA	TRBJ1-5	TRBD1	TGTGCCAGCAGGAGGGGACAGGGTCATCAGCCCCAGCATTTT	CASRRGQGHQPQHF
TRBV15	NA	TRBJ2-1	TRBD2	TGTGCCACCAGCCCCCCCTTGGGCCAGCGGGAGATAGTTGAGCAGTTCTTC	CATSPPLGQREIVEQFF
TRBV29-1	NA	TRBJ1-1	NA	TGCAGCGTTGTAGTAGGGGATCGATCAGCCACTGAAGCTTTCTTT	CSVVVGDRSATEAFF
TRBV7-8	few	TRBJ2-7	TRBD1	TGTGCCAGCAGCCCCGGGACAGGGGGCTACGAGCAGTACTTC	CASSPGTGGYEQYF
TRBV2	NA	TRBJ2-6	NA	TGTGCCAGCATCCTGACTGTCTCTGGGGCCAACGTCCTGACTTTC	CASILTVSGANVLTF
TRBV7-2	NA	TRBJ2-7	NA	TGTGCCAGCAGCTTAACTGGGGGCGGCTACGAGCAGTACTTC	CASSLTGGGYEQYF
TRBV5-4	NA	TRBJ1-2	TRBD1	TGTGCCAGCAGCCCCGGGACAGGGAATAACTATGGCTACACCTTC	CASSPGTGNNYGYTF
TRBV9	NA	TRBJ2-3	TRBD1	TGTGCCAGCAGAACTAACCTTCCGGGACAGGCCCTTTATTTT	CASRTNLPGQALYF
TRBV29-1	NA	TRBJ2-2	TRBD2	TGCAGCGCACTAGCGGCCTCAGGACCTAGAACCGGGGAGCTGTTTTTT	CSALAASGPRTGELFF
TRBV27	NA	TRBJ1-1	NA	TGTGCCAGCAGTTTATCGACAGAGAACACTGAAGCTTTCTTT	CASSLSTENTEAFF
TRBV30	NA	TRBJ1-3	NA	TGTGCCTGGAGCTTTAGCTCTGGAAACACCATATATTTT	CAWSFSSGNTIYF
TRBV6-1	NA	TRBJ1-1	TRBD1	TGTGCCAGCCGACAGGGAAAAAACACTGAAGCTTTCTTT	CASRQGKNTEAFF